What follows describes a single T cell receptor (beta chain). The data originate from a study of blood T cell repertoires in COVID-19. Germline V lookup: CDR1 WNHNN, CDR2 SYGVQD (reference sequence). CDR3 length equals 17 residues. Trimming took 3 bases from V and 1 from J; bases not matched to a gene: 8. This table comes from immunoSEQ multiplex PCR, and its TCRdb copy is limited to in-frame clones, with some not included. The table shows approximately 360,000 clones, with roughly 90% occurring only once. The chain uses TRBV10-1 and TRBJ2-1; 8 bases match TRBD2. The specimen was peripheral blood. This sequence was found in a man in his forties with acute or convalescent COVID-19. The CDR3 coding sequence is TGCGCCAGCAGTGACCTTTCAGCGGGAGTATCCTACAATGAGCAGTTCTTC. Protein sequence: CASSDLSAGVSYNEQFF.